The rows below give T cell receptor beta chains drawn from one sample of a study of T-cell reconstitution after alpha-beta-depleted transplantation in children. Using its own MiXCR run on the PCR reads, TCRdb lists one record per CDR3 protein. The table shows about 180,000 distinct CDR3 sequences, with 11% occurring only once. Source: PBMCs, taken before TCRalphabeta/CD19-depleted stem cell transplant. These receptors all come from a boy under 10 years old with acute myeloid leukemia, due to receive a stem cell transplant. The CDR3 runs from the conserved cysteine through the conserved F or W. Each record gives: clone size, D gene, V gene, J gene, CDR3 DNA, CDR3 protein. D genes are given only for firm matches. A clone size is listed for some rows: how often the clone was seen (once, few, many), or a class if it is expanded.

abundance: -
d_gene: TRBD1
v_gene: TRBV6-4
j_gene: TRBJ2-2
CDR3nt: TGTGCCAGCAGCTGGCGACAGGGGAGAAACGGGGAGCTGTTTTTT
CDR3aa: CASSWRQGRNGELFF

abundance: many
d_gene: TRBD2
v_gene: TRBV7-8
j_gene: TRBJ2-1
CDR3nt: TGTGCCAGCAGCTTAGGGGGGGAGCGGGGGGCCTCTTACTCCTACAATGAGCAGTTCTTC
CDR3aa: CASSLGGERGASYSYNEQFF

abundance: many
d_gene: TRBD1
v_gene: TRBV5-4
j_gene: TRBJ1-3
CDR3nt: TGTGCCAGCAGCCCAAACAGGGGTGCAGACACCATATATTTT
CDR3aa: CASSPNRGADTIYF

abundance: many
d_gene: -
v_gene: TRBV12-3/TRBV12-4
j_gene: TRBJ1-2
CDR3nt: TGTGCCAGCAGTTGGACTCGCACAGGCTACACCTTC
CDR3aa: CASSWTRTGYTF

abundance: many
d_gene: -
v_gene: TRBV5-6
j_gene: TRBJ1-4
CDR3nt: TGTGCCAGCAGCCCAACGTCGGGGGCCGTTGCAACTAATGAAAAACTGTTTTTT
CDR3aa: CASSPTSGAVATNEKLFF

abundance: many
d_gene: TRBD2
v_gene: TRBV29-1
j_gene: TRBJ2-3
CDR3nt: TGCAGCGTTGATGCTGGACTAGGCTACGATACGCAGTATTTT
CDR3aa: CSVDAGLGYDTQYF

abundance: few
d_gene: -
v_gene: TRBV7-9
j_gene: TRBJ1-1
CDR3nt: TGTGCCAGCAGCTTGAAGACAGTCACTGAAGCTTTCTTT
CDR3aa: CASSLKTVTEAFF

abundance: -
d_gene: -
v_gene: TRBV29-1
j_gene: TRBJ1-5
CDR3nt: TGCAGCGTGAACGTAGACGGTGGAAGCAATCAGCCCCAGCATTTT
CDR3aa: CSVNVDGGSNQPQHF

abundance: many
d_gene: -
v_gene: TRBV12-3/TRBV12-4
j_gene: TRBJ1-5
CDR3nt: TGTGCCAGCAGTTTAGGAAATAGCAATCAGCCCCAGCATTTT
CDR3aa: CASSLGNSNQPQHF

abundance: many
d_gene: -
v_gene: TRBV28
j_gene: TRBJ2-5
CDR3nt: TGTGCCAGCAGTTCACAGGCGGAAGAGACCCAGTACTTC
CDR3aa: CASSSQAEETQYF

abundance: many
d_gene: TRBD1
v_gene: TRBV5-6
j_gene: TRBJ1-4
CDR3nt: TGTGCCAGCAGCTTAAGACAGGGCTTCAATGAAAAACTGTTTTTT
CDR3aa: CASSLRQGFNEKLFF

abundance: once
d_gene: -
v_gene: TRBV2
j_gene: TRBJ2-2
CDR3nt: TGTGCCAGCAGAAAGGGACGGGACACCGGGGAGCTGTTTTTT
CDR3aa: CASRKGRDTGELFF

abundance: many
d_gene: TRBD2
v_gene: TRBV20-1
j_gene: TRBJ2-7
CDR3nt: TGCAGTGCTAGAGAAGAGCGGGGGTCCTACTACGAGCAGTACTTC
CDR3aa: CSAREERGSYYEQYF

abundance: few
d_gene: TRBD2
v_gene: TRBV19
j_gene: TRBJ2-1
CDR3nt: TGTGCCAGTAGTATTAGCCTAGCGGGTTTCAATGAGCAGTTCTTC
CDR3aa: CASSISLAGFNEQFF

abundance: many
d_gene: TRBD1
v_gene: TRBV7-9
j_gene: TRBJ2-5
CDR3nt: TGTGCCAGCAGCCCGCAAACAGGGGGCCACCAAGAGACCCAGTACTTC
CDR3aa: CASSPQTGGHQETQYF

abundance: many
d_gene: -
v_gene: TRBV20-1
j_gene: TRBJ2-1
CDR3nt: TGCAGTGCTCCAGGGTGGCAGGGATCCTACAATGAGCAGTTCTTC
CDR3aa: CSAPGWQGSYNEQFF

abundance: few
d_gene: -
v_gene: TRBV30
j_gene: TRBJ2-5
CDR3nt: TGTGCCTGGAATATAGTCGTCCAAGAGACCCAGTACTTC
CDR3aa: CAWNIVVQETQYF

abundance: many
d_gene: TRBD1
v_gene: TRBV29-1
j_gene: TRBJ1-1
CDR3nt: TGCAGCGTCAACCCGGGACAGGGGGTGATGAACACTGAAGCTTTCTTT
CDR3aa: CSVNPGQGVMNTEAFF

abundance: many
d_gene: -
v_gene: TRBV14
j_gene: TRBJ2-2
CDR3nt: TGTGCCAGCAGCCAAGAAGTCGGGGGTGCCGGAGAGCTGTTTTTT
CDR3aa: CASSQEVGGAGELFF

abundance: many
d_gene: TRBD2
v_gene: TRBV19
j_gene: TRBJ2-2
CDR3nt: TGTGCCAGTAGTCCCTGGACTAGAGCCCACACCGGGGAGCTGTTTTTT
CDR3aa: CASSPWTRAHTGELFF

abundance: many
d_gene: -
v_gene: TRBV12-3/TRBV12-4
j_gene: TRBJ2-5
CDR3nt: TGTGCCAGCAGTGTCTGGGGTATACCCCAAGAGACCCAGTACTTC
CDR3aa: CASSVWGIPQETQYF

abundance: few
d_gene: TRBD2
v_gene: TRBV20-1
j_gene: TRBJ2-2
CDR3nt: TGCTGTGCTAGAGATGTCCAGAGACTAGCCGGGGCCGGGGAGCTGTTTTTT
CDR3aa: CCARDVQRLAGAGELFF

abundance: many
d_gene: -
v_gene: TRBV5-8
j_gene: TRBJ1-2
CDR3nt: TGTGCCAGCAGCTTCCCCAATAACTATGGCTACACCTTC
CDR3aa: CASSFPNNYGYTF

abundance: few
d_gene: TRBD1
v_gene: TRBV30
j_gene: TRBJ1-2
CDR3nt: TGTGCCTGGAGTGGACAGGGCCAGGGCTACACCTTC
CDR3aa: CAWSGQGQGYTF

abundance: many
d_gene: TRBD1
v_gene: TRBV5-1
j_gene: TRBJ2-1
CDR3nt: TGCGCCAGCAGTTTTGGGACAGGGTCGTTGAATGAGCAGTTCTTC
CDR3aa: CASSFGTGSLNEQFF

abundance: many
d_gene: TRBD2
v_gene: TRBV5-6
j_gene: TRBJ2-1
CDR3nt: TGTGCCAGCAGCTTGGGTAGCGGGAGGGCCAGTAATGAGCAGTTCTTC
CDR3aa: CASSLGSGRASNEQFF

abundance: many
d_gene: TRBD1
v_gene: TRBV7-2
j_gene: TRBJ1-5
CDR3nt: TGTGCCAGCAGCCCCCAAGGGGGCATACAGCCCCAGCATTTT
CDR3aa: CASSPQGGIQPQHF

abundance: many
d_gene: TRBD1
v_gene: TRBV2
j_gene: TRBJ2-2
CDR3nt: TGTGCCAGCAGTGTAAAACAGGGGGCCGGGGAGCTGTTTTTT
CDR3aa: CASSVKQGAGELFF

abundance: -
d_gene: -
v_gene: TRBV30
j_gene: TRBJ2-5
CDR3nt: TGTGCCTGGAGTAAAGGGCAGGCCCAAGAGACCCAGTACTTC
CDR3aa: CAWSKGQAQETQYF